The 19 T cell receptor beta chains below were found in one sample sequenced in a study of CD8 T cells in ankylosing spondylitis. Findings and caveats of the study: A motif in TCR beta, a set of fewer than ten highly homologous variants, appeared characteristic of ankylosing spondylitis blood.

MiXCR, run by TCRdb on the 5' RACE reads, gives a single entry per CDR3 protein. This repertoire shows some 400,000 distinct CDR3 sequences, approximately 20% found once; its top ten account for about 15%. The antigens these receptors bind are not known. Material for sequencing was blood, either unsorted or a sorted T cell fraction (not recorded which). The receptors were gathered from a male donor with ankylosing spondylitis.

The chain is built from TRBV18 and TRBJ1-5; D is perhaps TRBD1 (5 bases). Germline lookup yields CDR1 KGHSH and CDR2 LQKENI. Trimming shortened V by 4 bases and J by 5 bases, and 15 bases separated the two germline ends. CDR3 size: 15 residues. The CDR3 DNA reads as TGTGCCAGCTCACTTTCCGACAGAACCTATCAGCCCCAGCATTTT. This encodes CASSLSDRTYQPQHF.

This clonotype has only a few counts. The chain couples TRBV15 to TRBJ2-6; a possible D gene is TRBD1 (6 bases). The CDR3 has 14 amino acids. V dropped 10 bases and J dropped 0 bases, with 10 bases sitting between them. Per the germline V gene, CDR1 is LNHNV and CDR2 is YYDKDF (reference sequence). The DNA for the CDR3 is TGTGCCATACAACAGGGCTCTGGGGCCAACGTCCTGACTTTC. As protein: CAIQQGSGANVLTF.

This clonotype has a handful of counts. CDR3 nucleotides: TGTGCCAGCACCGCGGAAGAGGGGAATCAGCCCCAGCATTTT. The encoded protein is CASTAEEGNQPQHF. The chain combines TRBV6-1 with TRBJ1-5; tentatively, D is TRBD1 (5 bases). CDR3 size: 14 residues. Trimming took off 7 bases at V and 4 bases at J, with 14 bases between the two ends. Germline values: CDR1 MNHNS, CDR2 SASEGT.

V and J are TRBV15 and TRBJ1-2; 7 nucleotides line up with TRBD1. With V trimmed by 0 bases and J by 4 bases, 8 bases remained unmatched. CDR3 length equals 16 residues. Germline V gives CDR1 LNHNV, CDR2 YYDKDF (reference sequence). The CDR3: CATSRDLDRVGYGYTF. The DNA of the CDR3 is TGTGCCACCAGCAGAGATCTCGACAGGGTGGGCTATGGCTACACCTTC.

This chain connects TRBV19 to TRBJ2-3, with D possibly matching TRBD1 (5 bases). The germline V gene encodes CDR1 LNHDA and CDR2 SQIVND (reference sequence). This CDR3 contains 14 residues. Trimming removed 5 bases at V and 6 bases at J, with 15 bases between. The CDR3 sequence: CASSVTDKKDTQYF. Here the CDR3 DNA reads TGTGCCAGTAGTGTTACGGACAAAAAGGATACGCAGTATTTT.

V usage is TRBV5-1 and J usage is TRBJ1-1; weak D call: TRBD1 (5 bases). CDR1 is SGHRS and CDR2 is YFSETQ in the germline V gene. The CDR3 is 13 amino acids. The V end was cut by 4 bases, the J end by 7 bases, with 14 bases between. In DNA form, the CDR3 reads TGCGCCAGCAGCCCGCCCCTGACAGATGAAGCTTTCTTT. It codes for CASSPPLTDEAFF.

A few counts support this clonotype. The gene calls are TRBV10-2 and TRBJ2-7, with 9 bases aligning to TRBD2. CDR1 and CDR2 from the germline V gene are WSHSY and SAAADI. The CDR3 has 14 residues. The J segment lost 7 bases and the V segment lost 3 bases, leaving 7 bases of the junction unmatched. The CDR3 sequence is CASSDSGGQDEQYF. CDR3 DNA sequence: TGCGCCAGCAGTGATAGCGGGGGTCAGGATGAGCAGTACTTC.

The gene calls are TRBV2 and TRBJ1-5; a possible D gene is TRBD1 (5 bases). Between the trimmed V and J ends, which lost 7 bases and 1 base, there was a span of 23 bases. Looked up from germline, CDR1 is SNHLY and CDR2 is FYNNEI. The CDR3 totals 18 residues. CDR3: CASTPDINQLGSNQPQHF. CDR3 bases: TGTGCCAGCACTCCGGACATCAATCAACTGGGGAGCAATCAGCCCCAGCATTTT.

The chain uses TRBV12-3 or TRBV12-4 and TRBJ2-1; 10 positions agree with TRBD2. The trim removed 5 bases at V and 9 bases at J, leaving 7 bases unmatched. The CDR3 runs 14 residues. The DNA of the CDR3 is TGTGCCAGCAGTATTAGCGGGAGGCTCATTGAGCAGTTCTTC. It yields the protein CASSISGRLIEQFF.

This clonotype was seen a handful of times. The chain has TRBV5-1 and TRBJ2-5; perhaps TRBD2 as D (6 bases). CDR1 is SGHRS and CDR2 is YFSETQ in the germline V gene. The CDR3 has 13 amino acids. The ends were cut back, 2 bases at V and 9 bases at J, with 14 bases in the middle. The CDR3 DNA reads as TGCGCCAGCAGCTTCGGGGAGCGGGTGGCCCAGTACTTC. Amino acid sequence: CASSFGERVAQYF.

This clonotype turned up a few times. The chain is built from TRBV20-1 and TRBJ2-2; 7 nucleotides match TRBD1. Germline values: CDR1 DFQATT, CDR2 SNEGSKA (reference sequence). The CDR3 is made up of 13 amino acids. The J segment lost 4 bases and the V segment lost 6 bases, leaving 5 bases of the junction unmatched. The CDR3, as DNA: TGCAGTGCACAGTACAGGGGCACCGGGGAGCTGTTTTTT. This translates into CSAQYRGTGELFF.

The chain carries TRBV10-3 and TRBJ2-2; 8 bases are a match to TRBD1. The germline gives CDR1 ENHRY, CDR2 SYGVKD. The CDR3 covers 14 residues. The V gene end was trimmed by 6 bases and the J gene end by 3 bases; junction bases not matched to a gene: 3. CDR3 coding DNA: TGTGCCATCAGCGCGGGACAGGACACCGGGGAGCTGTTTTTT. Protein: CAISAGQDTGELFF.

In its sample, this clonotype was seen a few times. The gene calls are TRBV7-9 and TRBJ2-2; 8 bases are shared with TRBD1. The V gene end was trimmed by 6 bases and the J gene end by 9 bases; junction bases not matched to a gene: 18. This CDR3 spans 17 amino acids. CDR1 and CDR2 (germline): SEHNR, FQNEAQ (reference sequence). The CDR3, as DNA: TGTGCCAGCAGTTTTGCCACCACCGGGACAGGCCCCTGGGAGCTGTTTTTT. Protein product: CASSFATTGTGPWELFF.

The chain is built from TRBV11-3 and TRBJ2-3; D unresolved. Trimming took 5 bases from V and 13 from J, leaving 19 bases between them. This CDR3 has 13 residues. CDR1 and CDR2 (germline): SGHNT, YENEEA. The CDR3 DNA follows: TGTGCCAGCAGCAGAAATGTTATCGGGCTGAAGTATTTT. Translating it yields CASSRNVIGLKYF. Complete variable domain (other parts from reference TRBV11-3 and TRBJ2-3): EAGVVQSPRYKIIEKKQPVAFWCNPISGHNTLYWYLQNLGQGPELLIRYENEEAVDDSQLPKDRFSAERLKGVDSTLKIQPAELGDSAVYLCASSRNVIGLKYFGPGTRLTVL.

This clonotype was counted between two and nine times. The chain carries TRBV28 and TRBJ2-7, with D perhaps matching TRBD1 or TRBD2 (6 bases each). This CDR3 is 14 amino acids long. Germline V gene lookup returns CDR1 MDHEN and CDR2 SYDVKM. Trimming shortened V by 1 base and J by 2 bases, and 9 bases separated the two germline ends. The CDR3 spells CASSLFRGPYEQYF. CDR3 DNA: TGTGCCAGCAGTTTATTTCGGGGGCCCTACGAGCAGTACTTC.

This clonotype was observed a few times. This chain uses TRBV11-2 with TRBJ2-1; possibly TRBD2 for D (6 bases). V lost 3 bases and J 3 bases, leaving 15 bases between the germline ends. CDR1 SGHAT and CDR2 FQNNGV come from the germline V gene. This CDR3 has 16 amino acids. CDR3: CASSLRGSGVYNEQFF. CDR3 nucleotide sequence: TGTGCCAGCAGCTTGCGGGGTAGCGGAGTCTACAATGAGCAGTTCTTC.

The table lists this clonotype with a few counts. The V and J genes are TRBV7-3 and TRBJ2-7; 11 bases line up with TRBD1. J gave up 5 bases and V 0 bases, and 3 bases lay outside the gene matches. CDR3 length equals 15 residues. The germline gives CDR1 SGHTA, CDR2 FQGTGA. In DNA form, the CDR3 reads TGTGCCAGCAGCTTAACAGGGACAGGGGGTCACGAGCAGTACTTC. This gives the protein CASSLTGTGGHEQYF.

DNA for the CDR3: TGCAGTGCTAGAGGCGGACTAGTCACTTTCACAGATACGCAGTATTTT. Amino acids: CSARGGLVTFTDTQYF. The V and J genes are TRBV20-1 and TRBJ2-3; 7 bases align to TRBD2. V trimming: 1 base; J trimming: 2 bases; junction bases outside the gene matches: 9. This CDR3 has 16 residues. Looked up from germline, CDR1 is DFQATT and CDR2 is SNEGSKA (reference sequence).

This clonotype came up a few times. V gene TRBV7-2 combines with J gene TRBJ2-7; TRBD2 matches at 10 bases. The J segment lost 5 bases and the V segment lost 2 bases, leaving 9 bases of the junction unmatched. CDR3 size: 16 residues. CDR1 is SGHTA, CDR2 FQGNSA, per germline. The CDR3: CASSLRGSGRANEQYF. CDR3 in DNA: TGTGCCAGCAGCTTAAGGGGCAGCGGGAGGGCTAACGAGCAGTACTTC.